Detailed here is one TCR beta chain. The CDR3 consists of 16 residues. Trimming took 2 bases from V and 7 from J; bases not matched to a gene: 10. CDR1 SGHRS and CDR2 YFSETQ come from the germline V gene. The sample belongs to a study of blood T cell repertoires in COVID-19. On the study more broadly: The United States, Italy and Spain were the sources of the acute and convalescent COVID-19 samples.

Individuals drawn from around 25 US areas were roughly 18 to 95 years old. Which cohort a participant joined came from the clinical history participants gave. Two negative PCRs, clearance, or symptom resolution had been documented for recovered Cohort 3 donors. Sequenced by immunoSEQ multiplex PCR; TCRdb stores in-frame clones only, minus some. Here the sample spans 400,000 to 500,000 clones, approximately 90% being singletons. This chain uses TRBV5-1 with TRBJ1-4, with 8 nucleotides matching TRBD1. The sequenced sample was PBMCs or T cells enriched from blood (not recorded which). The receptor was isolated from a middle-aged woman who had recovered from COVID-19. Here the CDR3 reads CASSLTRTGSVEKLFF. The DNA for the CDR3 is TGCGCCAGCAGCTTAACTAGGACAGGGTCGGTTGAAAAACTGTTTTTT.